The sequence of this T cell receptor (beta chain) was determined in a study of CD8 T cells in ankylosing spondylitis. One entry per CDR3 protein results from TCRdb running MiXCR on the 5' RACE reads. The table has 250,000 to 350,000 distinct CDR3 sequences, 20% seen once; the top ten hold 7.5% to 9.5%. A note on this clonotype: The antigen is unknown.

Broader study findings: Reports of some motif variants in reactive arthritis synovial fluid and blood predate this one.

Germline lookup yields CDR1 SGHRS and CDR2 YFSETQ. The CDR3 runs to 20 residues. V lost 0 bases to trimming and J lost 3 bases; unmatched junction nucleotides: 17. Sequenced: blood, either unsorted or a sorted T cell fraction (not recorded which). V is TRBV5-1 and J is TRBJ2-3, with 9 bases fitting TRBD1. The TCR originated in a male donor with ankylosing spondylitis or in good health (not recorded which). The CDR3 DNA reads TGCGCCAGCAGCTTGGGAACATTACCGGGACAGGGACGTATAACAGATACGCAGTATTTT. Translated: CASSLGTLPGQGRITDTQYF.